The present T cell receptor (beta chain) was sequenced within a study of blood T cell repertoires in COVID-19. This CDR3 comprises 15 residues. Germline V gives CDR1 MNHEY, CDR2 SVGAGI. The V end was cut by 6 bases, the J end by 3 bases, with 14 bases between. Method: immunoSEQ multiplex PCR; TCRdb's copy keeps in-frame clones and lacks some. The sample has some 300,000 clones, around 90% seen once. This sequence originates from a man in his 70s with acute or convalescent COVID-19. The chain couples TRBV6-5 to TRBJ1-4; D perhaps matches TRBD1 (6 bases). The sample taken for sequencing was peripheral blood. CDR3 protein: CASRGNRDPNEKLFF. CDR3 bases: TGTGCCAGCAGGGGAAACAGGGATCCTAATGAAAAACTGTTTTTT.